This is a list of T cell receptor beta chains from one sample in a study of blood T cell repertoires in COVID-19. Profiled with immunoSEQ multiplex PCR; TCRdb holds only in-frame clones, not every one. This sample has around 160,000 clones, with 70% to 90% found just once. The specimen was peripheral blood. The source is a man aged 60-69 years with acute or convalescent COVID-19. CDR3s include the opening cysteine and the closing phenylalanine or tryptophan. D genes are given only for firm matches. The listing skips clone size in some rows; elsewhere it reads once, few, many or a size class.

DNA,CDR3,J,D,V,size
TGTGCCAGCAGCTTTGAGAACTATGGCTACACCTTC,CASSFENYGYTF,TRBJ1-2,.,TRBV7-9,.
TGTGCCAGCAAGGGAACGGGGGACACCGGGGAGCTGTTTTTT,CASKGTGDTGELFF,TRBJ2-2,.,TRBV2,once
TGTGCCAGCGGGGTCTGGAGGTCAGGAAATGGGCAGTATTTT,CASGVWRSGNGQYF,TRBJ2-3,.,TRBV6-5,.
TGTGCCACCAGCAGCGACTCCCTCTTGGGGCTTAGGAACACTGAAGCTTTCTTT,CATSSDSLLGLRNTEAFF,TRBJ1-1,.,TRBV15,once
TGTGCCAGTAGCCCTAGTTTTGGGGAGACCCAGTACTTC,CASSPSFGETQYF,TRBJ2-5,.,TRBV19,.
TGTGCCAGCAGCTTAGCCGGGACAGGGGGCAGGGGCGAGCAGTACTTC,CASSLAGTGGRGEQYF,TRBJ2-7,TRBD1,TRBV7-2,.
TGTGCCAGCAGCTTAGCATCGTCCGGGACAGGATACTACGAGCAGTACTTC,CASSLASSGTGYYEQYF,TRBJ2-7,TRBD1,TRBV7-8,.
TGCGCCAGCAGCCAAGGGTACGGGGATCACGAGCAGTACTTC,CASSQGYGDHEQYF,TRBJ2-7,.,TRBV4-3,.
TGCGCCAGCAGCCCTACTAGCGGGGGGGCCACCGGGGAGCTGTTTTTT,CASSPTSGGATGELFF,TRBJ2-2,TRBD2,TRBV5-1,.
TGTGCCAGCAGCGAAAGGGGAGGCGGCAATCAGCCCCAGCATTTT,CASSERGGGNQPQHF,TRBJ1-5,.,TRBV7-2,.
TGTGCCAGCTCACCAGTACAGCGGGGCTCAGGCGAGCAGTACTTC,CASSPVQRGSGEQYF,TRBJ2-7,TRBD2,TRBV18,once
TGTGCCAGCAGTTACTCGAATCTCGCAGGGTTGAATGGCTACACCTTC,CASSYSNLAGLNGYTF,TRBJ1-2,.,TRBV6-5,.
TGTGCCAGCTCAACACAACTCGGACAGGGAACTAATGAAAAACTGTTTTTT,CASSTQLGQGTNEKLFF,TRBJ1-4,TRBD1,TRBV18,.
TGTGCCAGCAAGCTAGCGGGGGCGCAAGAGACCCAGTACTTC,CASKLAGAQETQYF,TRBJ2-5,TRBD2,TRBV3-1/TRBV3-2,.
TGTGCCAGCAGCTTAGCCGGGAAGGACACTGAAGCTTTCTTT,CASSLAGKDTEAFF,TRBJ1-1,.,TRBV7-3,.
TGTGCCTCCCAGGGGGGACTAGCGGTCGGGGAGCTGTTTTTT,CASQGGLAVGELFF,TRBJ2-2,TRBD2,TRBV30,.